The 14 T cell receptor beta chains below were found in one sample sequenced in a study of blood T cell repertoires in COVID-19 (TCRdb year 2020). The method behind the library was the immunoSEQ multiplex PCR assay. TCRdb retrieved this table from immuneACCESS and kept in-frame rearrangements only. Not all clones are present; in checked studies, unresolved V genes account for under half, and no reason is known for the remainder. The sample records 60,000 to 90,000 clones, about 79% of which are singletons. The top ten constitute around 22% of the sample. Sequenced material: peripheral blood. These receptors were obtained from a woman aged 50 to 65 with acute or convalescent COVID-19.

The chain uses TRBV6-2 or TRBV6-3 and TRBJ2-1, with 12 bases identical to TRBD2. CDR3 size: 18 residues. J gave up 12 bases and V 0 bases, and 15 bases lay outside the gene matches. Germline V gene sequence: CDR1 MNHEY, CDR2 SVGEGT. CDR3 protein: CASSYSSCRTSGNCRQFF. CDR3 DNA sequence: TGTGCCAGCAGTTACTCGTCGTGTCGGACTAGCGGGAACTGCCGGCAGTTCTTC.

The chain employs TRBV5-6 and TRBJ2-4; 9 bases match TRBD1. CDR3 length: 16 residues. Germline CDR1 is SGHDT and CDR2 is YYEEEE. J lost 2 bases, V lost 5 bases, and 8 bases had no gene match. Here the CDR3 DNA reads TGTGCCAGCAGTTCCGGACAGGGGAAGTCCAAAAACATTCAGTACTTC. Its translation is CASSSGQGKSKNIQYF.

CDR3 nucleotide sequence: TGTGCCAGCAGTTACTCGTCAACGGGCACCGGGGAGCTGTTTTTT. Its protein is CASSYSSTGTGELFF. V is TRBV6-5 and J is TRBJ2-2; D unresolved. CDR3 size: 15 residues. Trimming took off 0 bases at V and 4 bases at J, with 9 bases between the two ends. CDR1 and CDR2 (germline): MNHEY, SVGAGI.

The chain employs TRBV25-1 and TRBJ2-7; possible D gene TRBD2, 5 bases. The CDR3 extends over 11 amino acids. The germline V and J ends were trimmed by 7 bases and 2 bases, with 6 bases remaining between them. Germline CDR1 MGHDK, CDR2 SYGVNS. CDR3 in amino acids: CASTGAYEQYF. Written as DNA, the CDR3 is TGTGCCAGCACCGGGGCCTACGAGCAGTACTTC.

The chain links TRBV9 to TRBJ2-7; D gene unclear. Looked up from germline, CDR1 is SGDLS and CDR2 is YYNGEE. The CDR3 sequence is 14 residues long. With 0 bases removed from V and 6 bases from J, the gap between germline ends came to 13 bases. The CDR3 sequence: CASSVEVSFGEQYF. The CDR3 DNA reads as TGTGCCAGCAGCGTAGAGGTTAGCTTCGGCGAGCAGTACTTC.

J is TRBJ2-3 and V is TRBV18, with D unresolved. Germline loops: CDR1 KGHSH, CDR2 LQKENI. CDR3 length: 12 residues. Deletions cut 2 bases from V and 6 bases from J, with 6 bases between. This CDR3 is CASSPIQDTQYF. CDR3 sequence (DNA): TGTGCCAGCTCACCAATTCAGGATACGCAGTATTTT. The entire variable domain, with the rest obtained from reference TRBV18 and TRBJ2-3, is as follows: NAGVMQNPRHLVRRRGQEARLRCSPMKGHSHVYWYRQLPEEGLKFMVYLQKENIIDESGMPKERFSAEFPKEGPSILRIQQVVRGDSAAYFCASSPIQDTQYFGPGTRLTVL.

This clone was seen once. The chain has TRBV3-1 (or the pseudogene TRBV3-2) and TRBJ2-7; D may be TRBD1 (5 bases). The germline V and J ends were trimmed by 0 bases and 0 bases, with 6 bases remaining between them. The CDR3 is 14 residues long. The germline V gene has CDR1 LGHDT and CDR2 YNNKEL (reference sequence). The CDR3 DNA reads TGTGCCAGCAGCCAAGACAGGGTCTCCTACGAGCAGTACTTC. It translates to CASSQDRVSYEQYF.

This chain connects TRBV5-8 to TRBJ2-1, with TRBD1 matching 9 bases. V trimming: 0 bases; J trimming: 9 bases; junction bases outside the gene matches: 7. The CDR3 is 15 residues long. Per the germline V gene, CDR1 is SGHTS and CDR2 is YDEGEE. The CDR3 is CASSLGTGAFSEQFF. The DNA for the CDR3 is TGTGCCAGCAGCTTGGGGACAGGGGCGTTTAGTGAGCAGTTCTTC.

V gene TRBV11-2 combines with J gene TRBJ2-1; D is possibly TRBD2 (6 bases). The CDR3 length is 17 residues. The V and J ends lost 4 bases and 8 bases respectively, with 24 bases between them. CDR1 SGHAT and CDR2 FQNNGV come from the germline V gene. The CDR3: CASSSQGIWGGRDEQFF. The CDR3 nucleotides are TGTGCCAGCAGCTCGCAGGGTATCTGGGGAGGACGGGATGAGCAGTTCTTC.

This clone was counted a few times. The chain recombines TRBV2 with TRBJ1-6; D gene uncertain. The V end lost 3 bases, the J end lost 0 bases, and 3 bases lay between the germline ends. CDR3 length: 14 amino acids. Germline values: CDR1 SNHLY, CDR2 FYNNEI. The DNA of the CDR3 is TGTGCCAGCAGTGAGAGCTCCTATAATTCACCCCTCCACTTT. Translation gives CASSESSYNSPLHF.

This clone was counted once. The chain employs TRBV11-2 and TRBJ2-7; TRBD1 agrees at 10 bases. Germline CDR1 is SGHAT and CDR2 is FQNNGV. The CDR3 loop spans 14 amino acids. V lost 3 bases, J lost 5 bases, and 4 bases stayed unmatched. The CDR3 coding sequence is TGTGCCAGCAGCTTCCCGACAGGGGGCGACGAGCAGTACTTC. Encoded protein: CASSFPTGGDEQYF.

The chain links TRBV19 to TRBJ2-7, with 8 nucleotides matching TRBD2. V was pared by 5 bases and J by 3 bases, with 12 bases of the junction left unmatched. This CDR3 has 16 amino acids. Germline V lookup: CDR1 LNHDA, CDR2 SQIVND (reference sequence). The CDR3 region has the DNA TGTGCCAGTAGTCCACAATCCGGGACTAGGCGCTACGAGCAGTACTTC. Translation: CASSPQSGTRRYEQYF.

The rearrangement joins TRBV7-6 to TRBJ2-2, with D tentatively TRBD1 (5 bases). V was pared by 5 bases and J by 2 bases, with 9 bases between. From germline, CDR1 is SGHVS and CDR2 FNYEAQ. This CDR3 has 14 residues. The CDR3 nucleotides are TGTGCCAGCAGCCCCGACAGTAACACCGGGGAGCTGTTTTTT. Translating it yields CASSPDSNTGELFF.

The CDR3 reads CASGLVHRGMETQYF. The CDR3 DNA follows: TGTGCTAGTGGTTTGGTACACAGGGGCATGGAGACCCAGTACTTC. The gene calls are TRBV12-5 and TRBJ2-5, with 7 bases matching TRBD1. Germline-derived CDR1 and CDR2 are LGHNT and FRNRAP. V was pared by 0 bases and J by 5 bases, with 6 bases of the junction left unmatched. The CDR3 extends over 15 amino acids.